One T cell receptor beta chain is described in this entry. This entry is derived from a study of T cell responses to AZD1222 COVID-19 vaccine. The germline CDR1 and CDR2 sequences are MGHDK and SYGVNS. This CDR3 has 17 amino acids. The V gene end was trimmed by 0 bases and the J gene end by 6 bases; junction bases not matched to a gene: 8. TCRdb's table, derived via immunoSEQ multiplex PCR, lists solely in-frame clones and lacks some. The sample lists 130,000 or so clones; roughly 93% were seen once. The chain employs TRBV25-1 and TRBJ2-3; 11 positions agree with TRBD2. The sequencing here drew on peripheral blood, taken on day 0 of AZD1222 vaccination. The TCR originated in an adult in good health. The DNA of the CDR3 is TGTGCCAGCAGTGAATATCAACTAGCGGGAGTGGCGGATACGCAGTATTTT. It yields the protein CASSEYQLAGVADTQYF.